Below are 13 T cell receptor beta chains sequenced from a single sample in a study of CD8+ T cells in alopecia areata (dated 2018 in TCRdb). What the time point label conveys for this sample: baseline before oral tofacitinib. Library prep was done by the immunoSEQ multiplex PCR assay. RNA was extracted from all samples and reverse transcribed into cDNA, which served as template for TCR sequencing. This is the immuneACCESS table as TCRdb keeps it, with only in-frame sequences that have V and J called. A part of the clones is gone; compared with another copy, unresolved V genes explain less than half, and the rest is unexplained. For this sample the table gives 150,000 to 200,000 clones, of which about 72% were detected only once. In total, the top ten clones hold about 10% of the sample. This sample comprised CD8+ T cells sorted from blood, obtained at week 0. The source of these receptors is a human donor with alopecia areata.

The V gene is TRBV2, the J gene TRBJ1-5; 10 bases are shared with TRBD1. The CDR3 spans 15 residues. V gave up 6 bases and J gave up 2 bases; unmatched junction bases: 4. Germline-derived CDR1 and CDR2 are SNHLY and FYNNEI. CDR3 loop: CASRSGTGGNQPQHF. CDR3 sequence (DNA): TGTGCCAGCAGGTCCGGGACAGGGGGCAATCAGCCCCAGCATTTT.

The chain couples TRBV2 to TRBJ2-1; D not resolved. Trimming cost V 8 bases and J 3 bases, with 14 bases left between them. This CDR3 has 14 amino acids. Per germline, CDR1 SNHLY and CDR2 FYNNEI. CDR3 in amino acids: CASRRRGDYNEQFF. DNA for the CDR3: TGTGCCAGCCGGCGTCGTGGGGACTACAATGAGCAGTTCTTC.

The chain employs TRBV9 and TRBJ2-7, with 9 bases matching TRBD2. Germline CDR1 is SGDLS and CDR2 is YYNGEE. The CDR3 sequence is 16 residues long. The V gene end was trimmed by 3 bases and the J gene end by 9 bases; junction bases not matched to a gene: 16. CDR3 residues: CASSEEGRPGLAGQYF. The CDR3 DNA sequence: TGTGCCAGCAGCGAGGAAGGACGGCCGGGACTAGCTGGGCAGTACTTC.

This chain connects TRBV29-1 to TRBJ1-1; a possible D gene is TRBD1 (6 bases). CDR3 length: 11 residues. V lost 5 bases to trimming and J lost 5 bases, with 9 bases between them. Germline lookup yields CDR1 SQVTM and CDR2 ANQGSEA. As DNA, the CDR3 is TGCAGCGTTAGGACAGATACTGAAGCTTTCTTT. Encoded protein: CSVRTDTEAFF.

The chain links TRBV9 to TRBJ2-4, with no clear D. Germline CDR1 and CDR2: SGDLS and YYNGEE. The CDR3 runs to 10 residues. Trimming removed 3 bases from V and 8 bases from J, with 3 bases in between. CDR3 DNA sequence: TGTGCCAGCAGCGGACACATTCAGTACTTC. Translation: CASSGHIQYF.

V and J are TRBV13 and TRBJ2-1; 8 bases match TRBD2. J gave up 0 bases and V 5 bases, and 6 bases lay outside the gene matches. CDR3 length equals 16 residues. Germline V CDR1 and CDR2: PRHDT, FYEKMQ (reference sequence). CDR3 in amino acids: CASSQWGLGSYNEQFF. CDR3 bases: TGTGCCAGCAGCCAGTGGGGACTAGGCTCCTACAATGAGCAGTTCTTC. Supplemented by reference TRBV13 and TRBJ2-1, the full variable domain reads AAGVIQSPRHLIKEKRETATLKCYPIPRHDTVYWYQQGPGQDPQFLISFYEKMQSDKGSIPDRFSAQQFSDYHSELNMSSLELGDSALYFCASSQWGLGSYNEQFFGPGTRLTVL.

The chain couples TRBV4-1 to TRBJ2-7, with D uncertain. The CDR3 totals 13 residues. Germline V CDR1 and CDR2: MGHRA, YSYEKL. Trimming cost V 1 base and J 1 base, with 5 bases left between them. CDR3 residues: CASSQGPSYEQYF. As DNA, the CDR3 is TGCGCCAGCAGCCAAGGACCATCCTACGAGCAGTACTTC.

This clone was observed a few times. The CDR3 DNA is TGTGCCAGCAGCTTGCCAGGGCAGAACACTGAAGCTTTCTTT. Translated, it gives CASSLPGQNTEAFF. The genes are TRBV5-6 and TRBJ1-1; possible D gene TRBD1, 5 bases. CDR3 length: 14 amino acids. V lost 1 base, J lost 1 base, and 8 bases lay in between. Germline loops: CDR1 SGHDT, CDR2 YYEEEE.

The chain is built from TRBV29-1 and TRBJ1-2, with unresolved D. The length of the CDR3 is 13 residues. In germline, CDR1 is SQVTM, CDR2 ANQGSEA. V was pared by 1 base and J by 4 bases, with 10 bases between. The CDR3 protein is CSVEGQSTYGYTF. As DNA, the CDR3 is TGCAGCGTTGAAGGACAAAGTACCTATGGCTACACCTTC. Drawing the rest from reference TRBV29-1 and TRBJ1-2, the complete variable domain is SAVISQKPSRDICQRGTSLTIQCQVDSQVTMMFWYRQQPGQSLTLIATANQGSEATYESGFVIDKFPISRPNLTFSTLTVSNMSPEDSSIYLCSVEGQSTYGYTFGSGTRLTVV.

This clone turned up a few times. The V and J genes are TRBV27 and TRBJ2-7, with D possibly matching TRBD1 (6 bases). CDR3 size: 15 residues. Germline lookup yields CDR1 MNHEY and CDR2 SMNVEV (reference sequence). The ends were cut back, 2 bases at V and 2 bases at J, with 13 bases in the middle. The CDR3 DNA follows: TGTGCCAGCAGTTTAGGGGGCGTGACAACCTACGAGCAGTACTTC. It codes for CASSLGGVTTYEQYF.

In its sample, this clone was seen once. The chain combines TRBV6-5 with TRBJ1-5, with D unresolved. V shed 6 bases and J shed 0 bases, with 9 bases lying between them. The CDR3 spans 14 residues. Looked up from germline, CDR1 is MNHEY and CDR2 is SVGAGI. CDR3 sequence: CASRPGYSNQPQHF. CDR3 sequence (DNA): TGTGCCAGCAGGCCAGGTTATAGCAATCAGCCCCAGCATTTT.

The J gene is TRBJ1-4, the V gene TRBV30; D is undetermined. CDR1 is GTSNPN and CDR2 is SVGIG in the germline V gene (reference sequence). V was clipped by 0 bases and J by 7 bases, with 12 bases between them. The CDR3 covers 14 residues. Here the CDR3 DNA reads TGTGCCTGGAGTGTACGCCTAACGGGTGAAAAACTGTTTTTT. Translation: CAWSVRLTGEKLFF. The full variable domain, completed using reference TRBV30 and TRBJ1-4, is SQTIHQWPATLVQPVGSPLSLECTVEGTSNPNLYWYRQAAGRGLQLLFYSVGIGQISSEVPQNLSASRPQDRQFILSSKKLLLSDSGFYLCAWSVRLTGEKLFFGSGTQLSVL.

This clone was recorded a few times. The chain links TRBV29-1 to TRBJ1-2, with D possibly matching TRBD1 (5 bases). This CDR3 comprises 11 residues. Trimming took off 6 bases at V and 5 bases at J, with 10 bases between the two ends. The germline V gene has CDR1 SQVTM and CDR2 ANQGSEA. CDR3 residues: CSVVRAYGYTF. In DNA form, the CDR3 reads TGCAGCGTGGTCAGGGCATATGGCTACACCTTC.